This is a list of T cell receptor beta chains from one sample in a study of cytomegalovirus exposure and HLA in healthy donors. Assay used: immunoSEQ multiplex PCR; TCRdb lists only in-frame clones, some missing. The sample has 100,000 to 120,000 clones; over 65% are singletons. What was sequenced was PBMCs. These TCRs come from a man in his thirties or forties in good health and CMV-seropositive. Both conserved end residues are part of each CDR3. The order of the fields is V gene, J gene, CDR3 protein.

V gene: TRBV5-1
J gene: TRBJ1-2
CDR3 protein: CASSISGTGGYGYTF

V gene: TRBV5-6
J gene: TRBJ2-1
CDR3 protein: CASSRAGGSYNEQFF

V gene: TRBV14
J gene: TRBJ1-2
CDR3 protein: CASSQDNTLTGGGGYTF

V gene: TRBV5-1
J gene: TRBJ1-3
CDR3 protein: CASSSGLTTGNTIYF

V gene: TRBV19
J gene: TRBJ2-3
CDR3 protein: CASSIPGGGTDTQYF

V gene: TRBV5-4
J gene: TRBJ2-5
CDR3 protein: CASSLVAGDRETQYF

V gene: TRBV30
J gene: TRBJ1-6
CDR3 protein: CACRGRTGVSPLHF

V gene: TRBV9
J gene: TRBJ2-3
CDR3 protein: CASSVDVGLAGPDTQYF

V gene: TRBV11-2
J gene: TRBJ1-2
CDR3 protein: CASRATYRARNYGYTF

V gene: TRBV5-4
J gene: TRBJ2-2
CDR3 protein: CASSPHRENTGELFF

V gene: TRBV28
J gene: TRBJ1-2
CDR3 protein: CASSLYDGTGDHGYTF

V gene: TRBV7-2
J gene: TRBJ1-5
CDR3 protein: CASSLGLGGRPQHF

V gene: TRBV11-2
J gene: TRBJ2-5
CDR3 protein: CASSLQRGQGETQYF

V gene: TRBV28
J gene: TRBJ1-6
CDR3 protein: CASTNYGEGHSPLHF

V gene: TRBV6-1
J gene: TRBJ1-2
CDR3 protein: CASSEESRDRGEGYTF

V gene: TRBV6-5
J gene: TRBJ1-4
CDR3 protein: CASSSRQGGEKLFF

V gene: TRBV4-3
J gene: TRBJ2-1
CDR3 protein: CASSPLTSGGLSYNEQFF

V gene: TRBV29-1
J gene: TRBJ2-1
CDR3 protein: CSVHRAPYNEQFF

V gene: TRBV4-2
J gene: TRBJ2-2
CDR3 protein: CASSQEAARGSGELFF

V gene: TRBV27
J gene: TRBJ1-2
CDR3 protein: CASSSRGRGGGYTF

V gene: TRBV4-1
J gene: TRBJ2-3
CDR3 protein: CASSQEGGGPSTDTQYF

V gene: TRBV19
J gene: TRBJ2-1
CDR3 protein: CASSPIAGGYNEQFF

V gene: TRBV30
J gene: TRBJ1-2
CDR3 protein: CAWRGGRYGYTF

V gene: TRBV7-3
J gene: TRBJ1-1
CDR3 protein: CASSLDGVRGEAFF

V gene: TRBV6-5
J gene: TRBJ1-2
CDR3 protein: CASSPSQGAFRGYTF

V gene: TRBV5-1
J gene: TRBJ2-1
CDR3 protein: CASSAGDRSSYNEQFF